Below are 7 T cell receptor beta chains sequenced from a single sample in a study of immune heterogeneity within non-small cell lung tumors. Genomic DNA from bulk tumor acted as the template, and around 630 ng was loaded per sample. Surgery yielded several widely spaced biopsies per primary tumor. It was patients with untreated, newly diagnosed non-small cell lung cancer who underwent curative surgery. The TCR beta CDR3 region underwent multiplex PCR amplification with 32 V and 13 J primers. TCRdb independently ran MiXCR on the multiplex PCR reads; one entry per CDR3 protein. The sample gives more than 9,000 distinct CDR3 sequences, 25% to 30% of which show up once; approximately 8.7% is in the top ten. The specimen sequenced was lung tumor tissue. These receptors came from a woman aged 55-69 years with non-small cell lung cancer.

The genes are TRBV30 and TRBJ1-1; a weak D match, TRBD1 (6 bases). The CDR3 runs to 12 residues. With 3 bases removed from V and 9 bases from J, the gap between germline ends came to 14 bases. CDR1 GTSNPN and CDR2 SVGIG come from the germline V gene (reference sequence). In nucleotides, the CDR3 is TGTGCCTGGAGCAGGGGCGCAGGGAAAGCTTTCTTT. Its protein is CAWSRGAGKAFF.

This clonotype was observed many times. J is TRBJ2-2 and V is TRBV6-1; D tentatively fits TRBD1 or TRBD2 (5 bases each). CDR1 and CDR2 from the germline V gene are MNHNS and SASEGT. This CDR3 has 15 residues. V shed 5 bases and J shed 0 bases, with 10 bases lying between them. In nucleotides, the CDR3 is TGTGCCAGCAGTTTGGGGGTGACGAACACCGGGGAGCTGTTTTTT. It translates to CASSLGVTNTGELFF.

This clonotype was seen ten or more times. This chain uses TRBV2 with TRBJ2-1; D gene uncertain. The germline CDR1 and CDR2 sequences are SNHLY and FYNNEI. V shed 2 bases and J shed 6 bases, with 11 bases lying between them. CDR3 size: 14 residues. CDR3 DNA: TGTGCCAGCAGTGAATTGGGTCAGTTCAATGAGCAGTTCTTC. Translated: CASSELGQFNEQFF.

By sample fraction, this clonotype is medium-sized. The rearrangement links TRBV6-2 or TRBV6-3 to TRBJ2-7; the D gene is possibly TRBD2 (6 bases). Looked up from germline, CDR1 is MNHEY and CDR2 is SVGEGT. This CDR3 has 15 residues. Deletions cut 2 bases from V and 2 bases from J, with 13 bases between. CDR3 loop: CASSYGLGGTYEQYF. The CDR3 DNA is TGTGCCAGCAGTTACGGTCTGGGGGGAACCTACGAGCAGTACTTC.

This clonotype is labeled as medium-sized. J is TRBJ2-3 and V is TRBV27, with D possibly being TRBD2 (6 bases). This CDR3 spans 17 amino acids. V lost 2 bases and J 1 base, leaving 16 bases between the germline ends. The germline V gene has CDR1 MNHEY and CDR2 SMNVEV (reference sequence). The DNA for the CDR3 is TGTGCCAGCAGTTTAATGGGACTTGGGTCGGGCACAGATACGCAGTATTTT. It specifies CASSLMGLGSGTDTQYF.

This clonotype is labeled medium-sized (0.01 to 0.1%). The V gene is TRBV27, the J gene TRBJ2-1; D is ambiguous. V lost 3 bases, J lost 7 bases, and 13 bases lay in between. This CDR3 is built from 14 residues. Germline CDR1 reads MNHEY; CDR2 reads SMNVEV (reference sequence). CDR3 in DNA: TGTGCCAGCAGTTTTGTGGGAATCGGGAATGAGCAGTTCTTC. As protein: CASSFVGIGNEQFF.

CDR3 protein: CASSQDIGSLTGELFF. CDR3 sequence (DNA): TGTGCCAGCAGCCAAGATATCGGGTCACTAACCGGGGAGCTGTTTTTT. This rearrangement joins TRBV11-2 to TRBJ2-2; D gene unclear. Germline V gene sequence: CDR1 SGHAT, CDR2 FQNNGV. This CDR3 is 16 amino acids long. V was clipped by 5 bases and J by 5 bases, with 18 bases between them. Combining the CDR3 with reference TRBV11-2 and TRBJ2-2 gives the whole variable domain EAGVAQSPRYKIIEKRQSVAFWCNPISGHATLYWYQQILGQGPKLLIQFQNNGVVDDSQLPKDRFSAERLKGVDSTLKIQPAKLEDSAVYLCASSQDIGSLTGELFFGEGSRLTVL.